Following are 9 T cell receptor beta chains from one sample sequenced in a study of T cell responses to AZD1222 COVID-19 vaccine. The method was immunoSEQ multiplex PCR; TCRdb's version includes in-frame clones alone and lacks a portion of them. This sample has 150,000 to 200,000 clones; around 87% occur once, and the top ten carry 6.9%. This sample comprised peripheral blood, obtained on day 0 of AZD1222 vaccination. The receptors were gathered from an adult in good health.

In its sample, this clone was seen a few times. This rearrangement joins TRBV18 to TRBJ2-5, with 7 bases aligning to TRBD2. Germline assignment: CDR1 KGHSH and CDR2 LQKENI. The CDR3 sequence is 16 residues long. The V gene end was trimmed by 3 bases and the J gene end by 2 bases; junction bases not matched to a gene: 9. CDR3 region: CASSPGRLASQETQYF. The CDR3 nucleotides read TGTGCCAGCTCACCCGGGAGGCTAGCGTCTCAAGAGACCCAGTACTTC. The whole variable domain, filled in from reference TRBV18 and TRBJ2-5, reads NAGVMQNPRHLVRRRGQEARLRCSPMKGHSHVYWYRQLPEEGLKFMVYLQKENIIDESGMPKERFSAEFPKEGPSILRIQQVVRGDSAAYFCASSPGRLASQETQYFGPGTRLLVL.

The rearrangement uses TRBV7-2 and TRBJ1-2, with no clear D. V was cut by 5 bases and J by 3 bases, with 10 bases left in between. This CDR3 has 13 residues. Per the germline V gene, CDR1 is SGHTA and CDR2 is FQGNSA. CDR3 bases: TGTGCCAGCAGCCCGAATCGGGACTATGGCTACACCTTC. It codes for CASSPNRDYGYTF.

About this clone: At one boundary the junction diverges from the germline segment, which might be a read error. V gene TRBV7-7 combines with J gene TRBJ2-5, with D perhaps matching TRBD1 (6 bases). The CDR3 totals 14 residues. Looked up from germline, CDR1 is SSHAT and CDR2 is FNYEAQ (reference sequence). The CDR3 spells CASSRTATQETQYF. CDR3 nucleotides: TGTGCTAGCAGCCGGACAGCCACGCAAGAGACCCAGTACTTC.

V usage is TRBV5-1 and J usage is TRBJ1-1, with D perhaps matching TRBD1 (5 bases). The V end lost 4 bases, the J end lost 0 bases, and 10 bases lay between the germline ends. Germline CDR1 SGHRS, CDR2 YFSETQ. This CDR3 region has 14 residues. The CDR3 DNA sequence: TGCGCCAGCAGCCTGGGGGGGATGAACACTGAAGCTTTCTTT. Its protein product is CASSLGGMNTEAFF.

This sequence joins TRBV12-5 and TRBJ2-5; D is undetermined. The V gene lost 6 bases and the J gene lost 4 bases, with 12 bases spanning the gap. CDR1 LGHNT and CDR2 FRNRAP come from the germline V gene. CDR3 length equals 13 residues. As DNA, the CDR3 is TGTGCTAGTGGCAGTCCCCGCGGAGAGACCCAGTACTTC. Its translation is CASGSPRGETQYF. Based on the CDR3 plus reference TRBV12-5 and TRBJ2-5, the full variable domain is DARVTQTPRHKVTEMGQEVTMRCQPILGHNTVFWYRQTMMQGLELLAYFRNRAPLDDSGMPKDRFSAEMPDATLATLKIQPSEPRDSAVYFCASGSPRGETQYFGPGTRLLVL.

The chain joins TRBV2 to TRBJ1-2; D gene uncertain. The CDR3 runs to 14 residues. CDR1 and CDR2 (germline): SNHLY, FYNNEI. The ends were cut back, 2 bases at V and 4 bases at J, with 11 bases in the middle. CDR3 loop: CASSESRKVYGYTF. CDR3 coding DNA: TGTGCCAGCAGTGAAAGCCGCAAAGTCTATGGCTACACCTTC.

The rearrangement joins TRBV7-2 to TRBJ2-7; D might be TRBD2 (6 bases). V lost 2 bases and J 6 bases, leaving 14 bases between the germline ends. This CDR3 has 14 amino acids. Looked up from germline, CDR1 is SGHTA and CDR2 is FQGNSA. The DNA of the CDR3 is TGTGCCAGCAGCTTACTGGGACCGGAGGGCGAGCAGTACTTC. Protein sequence: CASSLLGPEGEQYF.

The chain couples TRBV21-1 to TRBJ2-7; the table's D call, TRBD2, has no DNA check behind it. TRBV21-1 is classified as a pseudogene. The length of the CDR3 is 13 residues. In DNA form, the CDR3 reads TGTGCCAGCAGCAAAGCGCGCGGATACGAGCAGTACTTC. Encoded protein: CASSKARGYEQYF.

This clone was detected only a few times. For the CDR3, the DNA is TGTGCCAGCAGCCACGATTGGGGGGGCCCCTACAATGAGCAGTTCTTC. Its protein product is CASSHDWGGPYNEQFF. The chain uses TRBV11-3 and TRBJ2-1, with D possibly TRBD2 on 7 matching bases. This CDR3 spans 16 amino acids. Per germline, CDR1 SGHNT and CDR2 YENEEA. The V and J ends lost 5 bases and 2 bases respectively, with 16 bases between them. Full variable domain (remainder filled in from reference TRBV11-3 and TRBJ2-1): EAGVVQSPRYKIIEKKQPVAFWCNPISGHNTLYWYLQNLGQGPELLIRYENEEAVDDSQLPKDRFSAERLKGVDSTLKIQPAELGDSAVYLCASSHDWGGPYNEQFFGPGTRLTVL.